A single sample is the source of the 23 T cell receptor beta chains below, sequenced in a study of blood T cell repertoires in COVID-19. Here immunoSEQ multiplex PCR was the method, and the copy in TCRdb shows in-frame clones only, minus some. This table has about 220,000 clones, roughly 84% appearing once. Sequencing was performed on PBMCs or T cells enriched from blood (not recorded which). The receptor set was obtained from a woman in her forties who had recovered from COVID-19.

V gene TRBV9 combines with J gene TRBJ2-1; 14 bases are a match to TRBD2. The germline V gene encodes CDR1 SGDLS and CDR2 YYNGEE. J was trimmed by 0 bases and V by 5 bases; bases with no gene match: 7. The CDR3 has 18 amino acids. The CDR3 bases are TGTGCCAGCAGTGACAGGGGGACTAGCGGGAGCTCCTACAATGAGCAGTTCTTC. This translates into CASSDRGTSGSSYNEQFF.

This clone was found once. The chain carries TRBV12-3 or TRBV12-4 and TRBJ1-2; 7 bases line up with TRBD1. The CDR3 consists of 13 residues. V dropped 6 bases and J dropped 3; count of bases not matched to a gene: 4. The CDR3 sequence: CASSQGQDYGYTF. The CDR3 DNA follows: TGTGCCAGCAGCCAAGGACAGGACTATGGCTACACCTTC.

The chain uses TRBV28 and TRBJ2-7; the D gene is possibly TRBD1 (6 bases). Germline-derived CDR1 and CDR2 are MDHEN and SYDVKM. The V end lost 2 bases, the J end lost 2 bases, and 19 bases lay between the germline ends. There are 17 residues in the CDR3. The CDR3 DNA sequence: TGTGCCAGCAGTTTAAGGGTTCTAAAGACAGGTACCTACGAGCAGTACTTC. Protein: CASSLRVLKTGTYEQYF.

The chain recombines TRBV19 with TRBJ2-6; 7 nucleotides agree with TRBD1. V lost 3 bases to trimming and J lost 0 bases; unmatched junction nucleotides: 11. The CDR3 contains 19 residues. CDR1 is LNHDA and CDR2 is SQIVND in the germline V gene (reference sequence). The CDR3 DNA reads as TGTGCCAGTAGTATTTCGGGACAGACCTTTTCCTCTGGGGCCAACGTCCTGACTTTC. Translated, it gives CASSISGQTFSSGANVLTF.

The chain recombines TRBV5-6 with TRBJ2-5, with 7 bases that match TRBD1. Germline V CDR1 and CDR2: SGHDT, YYEEEE. The CDR3 runs to 16 residues. V shed 3 bases, J shed 3 bases, and the junction held 11 bases outside the gene matches. In DNA, the CDR3 is TGTGCCAGCAGCTATACCGGGACAGAACCTAAAGAGACCCAGTACTTC. As protein: CASSYTGTEPKETQYF.

This clone was detected once. V gene TRBV5-1 combines with J gene TRBJ2-3; D possibly corresponds to TRBD2 (6 bases). From germline, CDR1 is SGHRS and CDR2 YFSETQ. V was clipped by 3 bases and J by 1 base, with 18 bases between them. The CDR3 is 17 amino acids. CDR3 sequence: CASSSVLAGGGTDTQYF. CDR3 DNA sequence: TGCGCCAGCAGCTCTGTACTAGCTGGGGGAGGCACAGATACGCAGTATTTT. Filled out from reference TRBV5-1 and TRBJ2-3, the complete variable domain reads KAGVTQTPRYLIKTRGQQVTLSCSPISGHRSVSWYQQTPGQGLQFLFEYFSETQRNKGNFPGRFSGRQFSNSRSEMNVSTLELGDSALYLCASSSVLAGGGTDTQYFGPGTRLTVL.

The chain employs TRBV11-3 and TRBJ1-1; D is possibly TRBD1 (5 bases). CDR1 SGHNT and CDR2 YENEEA come from the germline V gene. V lost 5 bases and J 3 bases, leaving 16 bases between the germline ends. The CDR3 has 15 amino acids. The CDR3 DNA reads as TGTGCCAGCAGCCCACCAGGGTCCCAGGACACTGAAGCTTTCTTT. Protein: CASSPPGSQDTEAFF.

The chain employs TRBV5-1 and TRBJ2-4, with 7 bases fitting TRBD2. V trimming: 6 bases; J trimming: 5 bases; junction bases outside the gene matches: 8. This CDR3 has 14 amino acids. Germline V CDR1 and CDR2: SGHRS, YFSETQ. CDR3 loop: CASKPGGGENIQYF. In DNA, the CDR3 is TGCGCCAGCAAGCCCGGGGGAGGGGAAAACATTCAGTACTTC.

As for this clone: The same CDR3 is also encoded by other DNA sequences in this sample. This chain uses TRBV27 with TRBJ2-3, with TRBD2 identical over 12 bases. V lost 3 bases and J lost 3; bases outside the gene matches: 1. The CDR3 has 15 amino acids. The germline CDR1 and CDR2 sequences are MNHEY and SMNVEV (reference sequence). CDR3 nucleotide sequence: TGTGCCAGCAGTTTCCTAGCGGGAGGGACAGATACGCAGTATTTT. It specifies CASSFLAGGTDTQYF.

The gene calls are TRBV3-1 (or the pseudogene TRBV3-2) and TRBJ1-6, with 10 bases aligning to TRBD1. Germline V CDR1 and CDR2: LGHDT, YNNKEL (reference sequence). V dropped 4 bases and J dropped 8; count of bases not matched to a gene: 2. The CDR3 contains 14 residues. As DNA, the CDR3 is TGTGCCAGCAGCCTGGACAGGGGGGATTCACCCCTCCACTTT. Protein: CASSLDRGDSPLHF.

This chain connects TRBV29-1 to TRBJ1-2; 8 bases match TRBD1. The trim removed 5 bases at V and 2 bases at J, leaving 13 bases unmatched. Per the germline V gene, CDR1 is SQVTM and CDR2 is ANQGSEA. CDR3 size: 16 residues. The CDR3 sequence is CSVRVWTGWYNYGYTF. Here the CDR3 DNA reads TGCAGCGTTCGGGTATGGACAGGGTGGTACAACTATGGCTACACCTTC. Full variable domain (outside the CDR3, taken from reference TRBV29-1 and TRBJ1-2): SAVISQKPSRDICQRGTSLTIQCQVDSQVTMMFWYRQQPGQSLTLIATANQGSEATYESGFVIDKFPISRPNLTFSTLTVSNMSPEDSSIYLCSVRVWTGWYNYGYTFGSGTRLTVV.

V is TRBV6-2 or TRBV6-3 and J is TRBJ2-7; 10 nucleotides agree with TRBD2. Germline V CDR1 and CDR2: MNHEY, SVGEGT. The J segment lost 7 bases and the V segment lost 6 bases, leaving 12 bases of the junction unmatched. This CDR3 spans 15 amino acids. CDR3 sequence: CASSPRLAGDKEQYV. The CDR3 nucleotides read TGTGCCAGCAGCCCCCGGCTAGCGGGAGATAAAGAGCAGTACGTC.

The rearrangement uses TRBV7-9 and TRBJ2-1, with 9 bases matching TRBD2. The CDR3 length is 16 residues. With V trimmed by 4 bases and J by 10 bases, 14 bases remained unmatched. In germline, CDR1 is SEHNR, CDR2 FQNEAQ (reference sequence). CDR3 sequence reads: CASSSTGGLAGWEQFF. CDR3 DNA: TGTGCCAGCAGCTCCACGGGGGGTCTAGCGGGATGGGAGCAGTTCTTC.

V usage is TRBV18 and J usage is TRBJ1-4; the D is unclear. Germline V gives CDR1 KGHSH, CDR2 LQKENI. The CDR3 is 14 residues long. The V gene lost 2 bases and the J gene lost 8 bases, with 12 bases spanning the gap. The CDR3 DNA reads as TGTGCCAGCTCACCATTAAGTGTAAGCGAAAAACTGTTTTTT. Translating it yields CASSPLSVSEKLFF.

The chain has TRBV6-5 and TRBJ2-2; D perhaps matches TRBD1 (5 bases). V lost 4 bases, J lost 2 bases, and 8 bases lay in between. From germline, CDR1 is MNHEY and CDR2 SVGAGI. This CDR3 is 14 amino acids long. CDR3 protein: CASSSWTNTGELFF. The CDR3 region has the DNA TGTGCCAGCAGTTCCTGGACAAACACCGGGGAGCTGTTTTTT.

V gene TRBV4-1 combines with J gene TRBJ2-5; the D gene is possibly TRBD2 (6 bases). V was cut by 0 bases and J by 6 bases, with 20 bases left in between. The CDR3 covers 17 residues. Germline lookup yields CDR1 MGHRA and CDR2 YSYEKL. CDR3 protein: CASSQEVALAPGQTQYF. The DNA for the CDR3 is TGCGCCAGCAGCCAAGAAGTGGCGCTAGCGCCGGGGCAGACCCAGTACTTC.

The chain combines TRBV4-1 with TRBJ1-3; D is unclear. The CDR3 totals 16 residues. Trimming took 1 base from V and 3 from J, leaving 13 bases between them. Looked up from germline, CDR1 is MGHRA and CDR2 is YSYEKL. CDR3 bases: TGCGCCAGCAGCCAAGTTCGGGTTGGAGGTGGAAACACCATATATTTT. This sequence encodes CASSQVRVGGGNTIYF.

The chain uses TRBV9 and TRBJ2-3; the D is unclear. In germline, CDR1 is SGDLS, CDR2 YYNGEE. V was cut by 5 bases and J by 4 bases, with 17 bases left in between. CDR3 length: 15 residues. The CDR3 DNA reads TGTGCCAGCAGTCCCCAGATCTCCGCCGCAGATACGCAGTATTTT. As protein: CASSPQISAADTQYF.

V is TRBV18 and J is TRBJ1-1; no firm D call. Germline V gene data show CDR1 as KGHSH and CDR2 as LQKENI. V gave up 4 bases and J gave up 2 bases, with 14 bases separating them. CDR3 length: 15 amino acids. The CDR3 bases are TGTGCCAGCTCACTTATTGCCTCAGGTAACACTGAAGCTTTCTTT. Residues: CASSLIASGNTEAFF.

This rearrangement joins TRBV2 to TRBJ2-2; TRBD2 is a possible D gene (7 bases). Germline loops: CDR1 SNHLY, CDR2 FYNNEI. The CDR3 contains 17 residues. V lost 4 bases and J lost 5, with 20 bases in between. This chain's CDR3 is CASSAPGAGALTGELFF. In nucleotides, the CDR3 is TGTGCCAGCAGTGCCCCGGGGGCGGGAGCTCTGACCGGGGAGCTGTTTTTT.

The V and J genes are TRBV18 and TRBJ2-5; no definite D call. Germline lookup yields CDR1 KGHSH and CDR2 LQKENI. Trimming removed 5 bases from V and 5 bases from J, with 9 bases in between. CDR3 length: 12 amino acids. The CDR3 nucleotides are TGTGCCAGCTCATTCCAGAAGGAGACCCAGTACTTC. It codes for CASSFQKETQYF.

The chain joins TRBV7-3 to TRBJ2-1, with D maybe TRBD2 (5 bases). The CDR3 covers 14 residues. Looked up from germline, CDR1 is SGHTA and CDR2 is FQGTGA. V lost 5 bases and J lost 9, with 17 bases in between. The CDR3 region is CASSPQTGGAEQFF. In DNA, the CDR3 is TGTGCCAGCAGCCCCCAAACTGGAGGCGCTGAGCAGTTCTTC.

The V and J genes are TRBV29-1 and TRBJ2-1; TRBD2 aligns across 8 bases. The V gene end was trimmed by 6 bases and the J gene end by 3 bases; junction bases not matched to a gene: 7. The CDR3 length is 14 residues. Germline CDR1 and CDR2: SQVTM and ANQGSEA. The chain's CDR3 is CSVLSGIGYNEQFF. CDR3 DNA sequence: TGCAGCGTCCTTAGCGGGATCGGCTACAATGAGCAGTTCTTC.